This entry concerns a single T cell receptor (beta chain). No antigen is known for it. Only in-frame clones appear in the TCRdb table, and some are missing; sequencing was by immunoSEQ multiplex PCR. The sample consists of about 46,000 clones, approximately 84% of them appearing once. CDR1 is SGHVS and CDR2 is FQNEAQ in the germline V gene. The V gene lost 4 bases and the J gene lost 4 bases, with 13 bases spanning the gap. The CDR3 loop spans 15 amino acids. The data derive from a study of a mutant IDH1 vaccine in newly diagnosed glioma. Study-wide results and limits: Altogether, almost 95% of patients exhibited vaccine-induced immune responses.

Documented time point: week 47, end of study. The vaccine gave 300 ug of a 20-mer mutant IDH1 peptide subcutaneously per dose. The source was PBMCs, collected from a glioma patient whose treatment included an IDH1 peptide vaccine. The rearrangement uses TRBV7-8 and TRBJ2-2, with D perhaps TRBD2 (6 bases). This sequence originates from a woman in her 30s with glioma. Some clones in this sample may be carry-over from other donors' samples. CDR3 amino acids: CASSWVADPTGELFF. The CDR3 DNA reads as TGTGCCAGCAGCTGGGTAGCGGACCCCACCGGGGAGCTGTTTTTT.